The 7 T cell receptor beta chains in this list originate from one sample, sequenced in a study of T cell responses to AZD1222 COVID-19 vaccine. Clones were read by immunoSEQ multiplex PCR, and TCRdb kept only the in-frame ones, dropping some. Of 120,000 or so clones in the sample, about 89% were seen once. Specimen: peripheral blood, collected on day 0 of AZD1222 vaccination. The receptors come from an adult in good health.

The chain has TRBV5-1 and TRBJ2-1; the D is unclear. The CDR3 has 13 amino acids. With 4 bases removed from V and 3 bases from J, the gap between germline ends came to 8 bases. The germline V gene encodes CDR1 SGHRS and CDR2 YFSETQ. The CDR3: CASSDPVYNEQFF. CDR3 nucleotide sequence: TGCGCCAGCAGCGATCCCGTCTACAATGAGCAGTTCTTC.

V usage is TRBV7-3 and J usage is TRBJ2-1, with no clear D. The CDR3 has 15 residues. With 5 bases removed from V and 3 bases from J, the gap between germline ends came to 14 bases. Germline loops: CDR1 SGHTA, CDR2 FQGTGA. The DNA of the CDR3 is TGTGCCAGCAGCCCCCAACCGGCTCTCTACAATGAGCAGTTCTTC. It codes for CASSPQPALYNEQFF.

This clone was seen just once. The chain joins TRBV12-3 or TRBV12-4 to TRBJ1-4; D is undetermined. The length of the CDR3 is 13 residues. V lost 3 bases and J lost 6, with 8 bases in between. In DNA form, the CDR3 reads TGTGCCAGCAGTTTCAGTTCCTATGAAAAACTGTTTTTT. It specifies CASSFSSYEKLFF.

The V gene is TRBV12-3 or TRBV12-4, the J gene TRBJ2-7; a possible D gene is TRBD2 (5 bases). The CDR3 totals 13 residues. V was trimmed by 3 bases and J by 3 bases, leaving 9 bases between them. The CDR3 DNA reads as TGTGCCAGCAGTTTCAAGGACTTCTACGAGCAGTACTTC. Translated, it gives CASSFKDFYEQYF.

This clone was observed a single time. This chain links TRBV13 with TRBJ2-7; the D gene is possibly TRBD1 (5 bases). This CDR3 region has 14 residues. Germline V gene data show CDR1 as PRHDT and CDR2 as FYEKMQ (reference sequence). V lost 2 bases, J lost 5 bases, and 13 bases lay in between. CDR3 sequence (DNA): TGTGCCAGCAGCTTAAATACGTTCAGGGACGAGCAGTACTTC. Protein: CASSLNTFRDEQYF.

The rearrangement links TRBV6-5 to TRBJ2-1, with no clear D. CDR3 length: 14 amino acids. The ends were cut back, 5 bases at V and 3 bases at J, with 11 bases in the middle. CDR1 and CDR2 from the germline V gene are MNHEY and SVGAGI. Written as DNA, the CDR3 is TGTGCCAGCAGTAGGGATTGGGGCTACAATGAGCAGTTCTTC. The encoded protein is CASSRDWGYNEQFF.

The V and J genes are TRBV28 and TRBJ2-7, with D perhaps matching TRBD1 (6 bases). CDR1 and CDR2 (germline): MDHEN, SYDVKM. This CDR3 is 16 amino acids long. Trimming stripped 4 bases from V and 2 bases from J, with 18 bases between. In DNA form, the CDR3 reads TGTGCCAGCAGTTCGTCCGGGACAAGGACCCCCTACGAGCAGTACTTC. This codes for CASSSSGTRTPYEQYF.